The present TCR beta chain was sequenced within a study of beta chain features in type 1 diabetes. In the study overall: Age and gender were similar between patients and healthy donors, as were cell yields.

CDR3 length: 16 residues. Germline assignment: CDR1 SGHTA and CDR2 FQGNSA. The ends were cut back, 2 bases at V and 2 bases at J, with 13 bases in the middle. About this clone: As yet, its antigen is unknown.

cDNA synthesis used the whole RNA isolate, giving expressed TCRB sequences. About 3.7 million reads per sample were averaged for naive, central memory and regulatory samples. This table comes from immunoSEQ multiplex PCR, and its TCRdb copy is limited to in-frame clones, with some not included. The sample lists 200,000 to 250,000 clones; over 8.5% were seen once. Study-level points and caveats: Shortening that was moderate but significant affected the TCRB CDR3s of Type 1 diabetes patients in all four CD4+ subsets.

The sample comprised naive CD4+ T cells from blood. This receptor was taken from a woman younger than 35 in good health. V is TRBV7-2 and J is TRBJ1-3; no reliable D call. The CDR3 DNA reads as TGTGCCAGCAGCTTAATCGGGGTACCTCCTGGAAACACCATATATTTT. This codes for CASSLIGVPPGNTIYF.